The clone carrying this T cell receptor (beta chain) was counted between two and nine times. This sample is part of a study of blood T cell repertoires in COVID-19. For the study at large: Sites across the United States, Italy and Spain contributed samples from acute and convalescent COVID-19. Sample material is recorded as cDNA or gDNA derived from T cells, B-cell-depleted T cells, or PBMCs.

Clones were read by immunoSEQ multiplex PCR, and TCRdb kept only the in-frame ones, dropping some. The sample holds 130,000 to 150,000 clones, around 87% seen once. The CDR3 loop spans 13 amino acids. The germline gives CDR1 SQVTM, CDR2 ANQGSEA. V was cut by 3 bases and J by 4 bases, with 10 bases left in between. The genes are TRBV29-1 and TRBJ1-5; no clear D. The sample consisted of peripheral blood. The source of this sequence is a man aged 45-60 years who had recovered from COVID-19. This CDR3 reads CSVEISQNQPQHF. The CDR3 DNA is TGCAGCGTTGAGATTTCGCAGAATCAGCCCCAGCATTTT.